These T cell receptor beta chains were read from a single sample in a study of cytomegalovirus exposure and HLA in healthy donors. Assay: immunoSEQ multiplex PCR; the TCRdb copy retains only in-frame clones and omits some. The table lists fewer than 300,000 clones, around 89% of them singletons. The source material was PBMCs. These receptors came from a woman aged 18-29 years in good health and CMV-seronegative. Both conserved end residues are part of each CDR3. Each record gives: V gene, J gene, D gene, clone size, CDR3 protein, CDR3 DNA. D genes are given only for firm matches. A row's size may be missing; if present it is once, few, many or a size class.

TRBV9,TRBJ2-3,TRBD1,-,CASSTEGAHTDTQYF,TGTGCCAGCAGCACAGAGGGGGCCCACACAGATACGCAGTATTTT
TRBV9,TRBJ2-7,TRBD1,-,CASSMGQGSHEQYF,TGTGCCAGCAGCATGGGACAGGGGAGTCACGAGCAGTACTTC
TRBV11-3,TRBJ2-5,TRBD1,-,CASSHRQGPQETQYF,TGTGCCAGCAGTCATCGACAGGGGCCCCAAGAGACCCAGTACTTC
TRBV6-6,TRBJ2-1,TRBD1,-,CASSYSKTGGNEQFF,TGTGCCAGCAGTTACTCAAAGACAGGGGGGAATGAGCAGTTCTTC
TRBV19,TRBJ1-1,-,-,CASSIGTEVPSTEAFF,TGTGCCAGTAGTATAGGGACAGAGGTACCCAGCACTGAAGCTTTCTTT
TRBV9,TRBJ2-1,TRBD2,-,CASSPGTRGDEQFF,TGTGCCAGCAGCCCCGGGACTAGAGGTGATGAGCAGTTCTTC
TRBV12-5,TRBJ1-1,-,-,CASRNRENTEAFF,TGTGCTAGTAGGAACAGGGAGAACACTGAAGCTTTCTTT
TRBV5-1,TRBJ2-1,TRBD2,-,CASSLGLRLAGAVYNEQFF,TGCGCCAGCAGCTTGGGGCTAAGACTAGCGGGAGCGGTCTACAATGAGCAGTTCTTC
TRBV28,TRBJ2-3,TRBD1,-,CASPPPTGGRDTQYF,TGTGCCAGCCCACCCCCGACAGGGGGCCGAGATACGCAGTATTTT
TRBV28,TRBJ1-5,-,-,CASSFRGFGNQPQHF,TGTGCCAGCAGTTTTAGGGGGTTTGGTAATCAGCCCCAGCATTTT
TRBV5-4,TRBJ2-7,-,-,CASSLGGGQGNYEQYF,TGTGCCAGCAGCTTGGGGGGTGGGCAGGGGAACTACGAGCAGTACTTC
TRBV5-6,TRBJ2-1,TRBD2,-,CASSWRLAGGNEQFF,TGTGCCAGCAGCTGGCGCCTAGCGGGAGGGAATGAGCAGTTCTTC
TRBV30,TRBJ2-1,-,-,CAWSGGEVYNEQFF,TGTGCCTGGAGTGGTGGAGAGGTCTACAATGAGCAGTTCTTC
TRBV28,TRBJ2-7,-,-,CASRYTGKNYEQYF,TGTGCCAGCAGATACACCGGGAAAAACTACGAGCAGTACTTC
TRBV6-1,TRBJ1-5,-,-,CASSEIPTRGNQPQHF,TGTGCCAGCAGTGAAATACCGACCAGGGGCAATCAGCCCCAGCATTTT
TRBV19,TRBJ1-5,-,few,CASSPDPGQNHQPQHF,TGTGCCAGTAGCCCTGACCCCGGACAGAACCATCAGCCCCAGCATTTT
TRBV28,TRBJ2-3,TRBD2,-,CASSKAPGLARTDTQYF,TGTGCCAGCAGCAAGGCCCCGGGACTAGCACGCACAGATACGCAGTATTTT
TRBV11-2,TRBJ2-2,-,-,CASSLGGVTGELFF,TGTGCCAGCAGCTTAGGGGGAGTCACCGGGGAGCTGTTTTTT
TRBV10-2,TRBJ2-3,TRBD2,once,CASSSSGRARERADTQYF,TGCGCCAGCAGTTCAAGCGGGAGGGCCCGGGAACGGGCAGATACGCAGTATTTT
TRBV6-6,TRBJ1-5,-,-,CASRTGLRNQPQHF,TGTGCCAGCAGAACGGGACTTCGCAATCAGCCCCAGCATTTT
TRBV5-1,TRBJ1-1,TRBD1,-,CASSLEGQRTTEAFF,TGCGCCAGCAGCTTGGAGGGACAGAGGACCACTGAAGCTTTCTTT
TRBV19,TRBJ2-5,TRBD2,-,CATRDYEKETQYF,TGTGCCACCCGGGACTACGAGAAGGAGACCCAGTACTTC
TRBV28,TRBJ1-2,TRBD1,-,CASIESGQGGNGYTF,TGTGCCAGCATCGAGTCGGGGCAGGGGGGTAATGGCTACACCTTC
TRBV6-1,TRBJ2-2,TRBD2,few,CASSEGLAGGIGELFF,TGTGCCAGCAGTGAGGGACTAGCGGGAGGGATCGGGGAGCTGTTTTTT
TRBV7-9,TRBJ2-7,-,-,CASTHGGEPSYEQYF,TGTGCCAGCACCCACGGGGGAGAGCCCTCCTACGAGCAGTACTTC
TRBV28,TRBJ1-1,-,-,CASNYRAEAFF,TGTGCCAGCAATTACAGGGCTGAAGCTTTCTTT
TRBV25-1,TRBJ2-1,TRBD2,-,CASRTGASGYNEQFF,TGTGCCAGCAGGACTGGGGCTAGCGGATACAATGAGCAGTTCTTC
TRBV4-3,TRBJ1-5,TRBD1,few,CASSLDRGNQPQHF,TGCGCCAGCAGCTTGGACAGGGGTAATCAGCCCCAGCATTTT
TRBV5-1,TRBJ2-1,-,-,CASSLSGYNEQFF,TGCGCCAGCAGCTTGTCCGGGTACAATGAGCAGTTCTTC
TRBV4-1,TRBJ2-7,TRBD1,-,CASLDRGGSEQYF,TGCGCCAGCTTGGACAGGGGCGGGTCCGAGCAGTACTTC
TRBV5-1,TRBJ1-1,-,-,CASSFTENTEAFF,TGCGCCAGCAGCTTTACAGAAAACACTGAAGCTTTCTTT
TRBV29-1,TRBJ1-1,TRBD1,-,CSVDRGQIYTEAFF,TGCAGCGTTGATAGGGGGCAAATTTACACTGAAGCTTTCTTT
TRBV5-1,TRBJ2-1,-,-,CASSLVAAENYNEQFF,TGCGCCAGCAGCTTGGTGGCAGCGGAAAACTACAATGAGCAGTTCTTC
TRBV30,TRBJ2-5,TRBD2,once,CAWSVPGLEETQYF,TGTGCCTGGAGTGTTCCGGGACTAGAAGAGACCCAGTACTTC
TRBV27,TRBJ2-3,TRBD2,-,CASSPRAGVTDTQYF,TGTGCCAGCAGTCCGCGAGCGGGAGTCACAGATACGCAGTATTTT